This entry lists 23 T cell receptor beta chains sequenced from one sample in a study of blood T cell repertoires in COVID-19. Sequencing was performed with immunoSEQ multiplex PCR; in TCRdb, only in-frame clones are kept and a portion is missing. The sample lists about 49,000 clones, about nine tenths occurring once. Source material: peripheral blood. The source of these receptors is a woman older than 75 with COVID-19, enrolled during active disease.

V gene TRBV21-1 combines with J gene TRBJ2-7; the table gives TRBD2 as D, unverified against the DNA. TRBV21-1 is a pseudogene segment. This CDR3 has 15 residues. Here the CDR3 DNA reads TGTGCCAGCAGCAAGCGCTTCGGACTAACGGGGGAGCAGTACTTC. This encodes CASSKRFGLTGEQYF.

This chain links TRBV5-1 with TRBJ2-7; D gene uncertain. Germline-derived CDR1 and CDR2 are SGHRS and YFSETQ. This CDR3 is built from 13 residues. The V end was cut by 0 bases, the J end by 3 bases, with 7 bases between. In DNA form, the CDR3 reads TGCGCCAGCAGCTTGGCCCCCATCTACGAGCAGTACTTC. It is translated as CASSLAPIYEQYF.

The chain carries TRBV12-3 or TRBV12-4 and TRBJ1-1; TRBD1 might be the D (6 bases). CDR3 length: 13 residues. Deletions cut 5 bases from V and 4 bases from J, with 11 bases between. Here the CDR3 DNA reads TGTGCCAGCAGTGTGGGGGCCGTCACTGAAGCTTTCTTT. It yields the protein CASSVGAVTEAFF.

The rearrangement joins TRBV4-1 to TRBJ2-5; 8 bases agree with TRBD2. V lost 0 bases and J lost 2; bases outside the gene matches: 8. The germline CDR1 and CDR2 sequences are MGHRA and YSYEKL. The CDR3 is 17 residues long. CDR3 loop: CASSQETSGGGQETQYF. The CDR3 DNA reads as TGCGCCAGCAGCCAAGAAACTAGCGGAGGGGGGCAAGAGACCCAGTACTTC.

The gene calls are TRBV27 and TRBJ1-3; the D is unclear. The CDR3 is 14 residues long. Germline V gene data show CDR1 as MNHEY and CDR2 as SMNVEV (reference sequence). Trimming stripped 2 bases from V and 3 bases from J, with 8 bases between. This CDR3 is CASSLGQFGNTIYF. As DNA, the CDR3 is TGTGCCAGCAGTTTAGGGCAGTTTGGAAACACCATATATTTT.

CDR3 coding DNA: TGTGCCAGCAGTCTAACCTCTAGCGGGAGCTACGAGCAGTACTTC. Its protein is CASSLTSSGSYEQYF. The chain couples TRBV28 to TRBJ2-7, with TRBD2 matching over 10 bases. The CDR3 consists of 15 residues. V trimming: 5 bases; J trimming: 3 bases; junction bases outside the gene matches: 7. Per the germline V gene, CDR1 is MDHEN and CDR2 is SYDVKM.

For this clone: In the same sample, other DNA sequences code for this CDR3. V and J are TRBV19 and TRBJ1-1; 7 bases line up with TRBD1. The germline V gene encodes CDR1 LNHDA and CDR2 SQIVND (reference sequence). The CDR3 is made up of 16 amino acids. The junction had 15 bases not matched to a gene; V was cut back by 11 bases and J by 0 bases. The CDR3 region has the DNA TGTGCCTCTCGAAAGGGGGCAGGGACCCTGAACACTGAAGCTTTCTTT. This sequence encodes CASRKGAGTLNTEAFF.

The chain is built from TRBV11-2 and TRBJ1-3, with a possible D match to TRBD1 (5 bases). The ends were cut back, 5 bases at V and 0 bases at J, with 17 bases in the middle. The germline V gene encodes CDR1 SGHAT and CDR2 FQNNGV. This CDR3 contains 17 residues. DNA of the CDR3: TGTGCCAGCAGCACTGAAACGGGGGGACTCTCTGGAAACACCATATATTTT. It codes for CASSTETGGLSGNTIYF.

V is TRBV11-1 and J is TRBJ2-7; D ambiguous. The V end was cut by 0 bases, the J end by 1 base, with 10 bases between. Germline assignment: CDR1 SGHAT and CDR2 FQDESV (reference sequence). This CDR3 spans 15 amino acids. The DNA of the CDR3 is TGTGCCAGCAGCTTAGCTTCTAGTAGGTCCTACGAGCAGTACTTC. It is translated as CASSLASSRSYEQYF.

The rearrangement links TRBV7-9 to TRBJ1-2; 9 bases map to TRBD1. The CDR3 has 15 amino acids. Germline-derived CDR1 and CDR2 are SEHNR and FQNEAQ (reference sequence). The V gene end was trimmed by 5 bases and the J gene end by 5 bases; junction bases not matched to a gene: 9. CDR3 protein: CASSDTGGPSYGYTF. The CDR3, as DNA: TGTGCCAGCAGCGACACAGGGGGCCCTTCGTATGGCTACACCTTC.

The chain joins TRBV3-1 (or the pseudogene TRBV3-2) to TRBJ1-1; possible D gene TRBD1, 6 bases. The CDR3 is 18 amino acids. V gave up 1 base and J gave up 2 bases, with 20 bases separating them. CDR1 and CDR2 (germline): LGHDT, YNNKEL (reference sequence). The CDR3 region has the DNA TGTGCCAGCAGCCAAGGGCGGGGGCAGGGTTATTTCAACACTGAAGCTTTCTTT. It specifies CASSQGRGQGYFNTEAFF.

This chain connects TRBV3-1 (or the pseudogene TRBV3-2) to TRBJ1-6; 9 positions match TRBD1. Germline-derived CDR1 and CDR2 are LGHDT and YNNKEL (reference sequence). The CDR3 is 19 residues long. J was trimmed by 1 base and V by 6 bases; bases with no gene match: 13. The CDR3: CASRPVGTGFWSYNSPLHF. Here the CDR3 DNA reads TGTGCCAGCAGGCCGGTCGGGACAGGGTTTTGGTCCTATAATTCACCCCTCCACTTT.

The chain combines TRBV4-1 with TRBJ1-4, with a weak D call TRBD1 (5 bases). The V and J ends lost 7 bases and 4 bases respectively, with 13 bases between them. Germline CDR1 and CDR2: MGHRA and YSYEKL. The CDR3 has 14 amino acids. The CDR3 sequence: CASTRGFVNEKLFF. The CDR3, as DNA: TGCGCCAGCACTCGGGGGTTTGTTAATGAAAAACTGTTTTTT.

This CDR3 reads CAISERTGNVAGYTF. The CDR3 region has the DNA TGTGCCATCAGCGAGCGGACAGGGAACGTGGCTGGCTACACCTTC. V and J are TRBV10-3 and TRBJ1-2; 8 nucleotides match TRBD1. The CDR3 is made up of 15 amino acids. Trimming cost V 6 bases and J 7 bases; bases outside gene matches: 13. The germline V gene has CDR1 ENHRY and CDR2 SYGVKD.

V usage is TRBV24-1 and J usage is TRBJ1-5; no clear D gene. The CDR3 is made up of 15 amino acids. V lost 5 bases and J 2 bases, leaving 12 bases between the germline ends. Germline CDR1 and CDR2: KGHDR and SFDVKD. The CDR3 protein is CATSGASGGNQPQHF. DNA for the CDR3: TGTGCCACCAGTGGGGCTTCAGGCGGCAATCAGCCCCAGCATTTT.

The rearrangement uses TRBV18 and TRBJ2-1; the D gene is possibly TRBD1 (6 bases). Germline values: CDR1 KGHSH, CDR2 LQKENI. This CDR3 region has 15 residues. With 2 bases removed from V and 6 bases from J, the gap between germline ends came to 14 bases. In DNA, the CDR3 is TGTGCCAGCTCACCAGGGGGCAATGGTGGCAATGAGCAGTTCTTC. Its protein is CASSPGGNGGNEQFF. The entire variable domain, with the rest obtained from reference TRBV18 and TRBJ2-1, is as follows: NAGVMQNPRHLVRRRGQEARLRCSPMKGHSHVYWYRQLPEEGLKFMVYLQKENIIDESGMPKERFSAEFPKEGPSILRIQQVVRGDSAAYFCASSPGGNGGNEQFFGPGTRLTVL.

This clone turned up a few times. This chain uses TRBV7-9 with TRBJ1-1; unclear D gene. This CDR3 spans 15 amino acids. Germline V gives CDR1 SEHNR, CDR2 FQNEAQ (reference sequence). The V end lost 1 base, the J end lost 0 bases, and 9 bases lay between the germline ends. CDR3 nucleotides: TGTGCCAGCAGCTTAGGGAGTCAGATGAACACTGAAGCTTTCTTT. This sequence encodes CASSLGSQMNTEAFF. The entire variable domain, with the rest obtained from reference TRBV7-9 and TRBJ1-1, is as follows: DTGVSQNPRHKITKRGQNVTFRCDPISEHNRLYWYRQTLGQGPEFLTYFQNEAQLEKSRLLSDRFSAERPKGSFSTLEIQRTEQGDSAMYLCASSLGSQMNTEAFFGQGTRLTVV.

The V call is TRBV6-2 or TRBV6-3, the J call TRBJ2-7, with 8 bases identical to TRBD1. V lost 5 bases, J lost 0 bases, and 6 bases stayed unmatched. Germline assignment: CDR1 MNHEY and CDR2 SVGEGT. This CDR3 region has 15 residues. CDR3: CASSAPGQASYEQYF. The CDR3 nucleotides are TGTGCCAGCAGTGCACCGGGACAGGCCTCCTACGAGCAGTACTTC.

The chain joins TRBV5-1 to TRBJ1-3; TRBD1 might be the D (5 bases). This CDR3 has 16 amino acids. Trimming stripped 4 bases from V and 0 bases from J, with 14 bases between. Germline CDR1 reads SGHRS; CDR2 reads YFSETQ. The DNA for the CDR3 is TGCGCCAGCAGCCACGGGGGAATCTCCTCTGGAAACACCATATATTTT. It encodes CASSHGGISSGNTIYF.

The chain uses TRBV5-6 and TRBJ2-7, with TRBD1 identical over 8 bases. This CDR3 has 14 amino acids. Germline loops: CDR1 SGHDT, CDR2 YYEEEE. J was trimmed by 1 base and V by 4 bases; bases with no gene match: 4. The CDR3: CASSRTGGSYEQYF. The CDR3, as DNA: TGTGCCAGCAGCCGTACAGGGGGATCCTACGAGCAGTACTTC.

This chain joins TRBV2 and TRBJ1-2; 9 positions agree with TRBD1. Per germline, CDR1 SNHLY and CDR2 FYNNEI. Losses at the gene ends were 10 bases for V and 4 bases for J; bases not matched to a gene: 13. CDR3 length: 15 amino acids. CDR3 bases: TGTGCCATCGGACAGGGGCGCCCTCCAATCTATGGCTACACCTTC. It is translated as CAIGQGRPPIYGYTF.

The J gene is TRBJ2-1, the V gene TRBV12-5; TRBD2 matches 11 bases. V lost 4 bases and J lost 7; bases outside the gene matches: 18. The V gene's germline CDR1 is LGHNT and CDR2 FRNRAP. The CDR3 spans 19 residues. CDR3 coding DNA: TGTGCTAGTGGTTCGCGCCGCTGGGTAGCGGGGGGGCCGGAGAATGAGCAGTTCTTC. Residues: CASGSRRWVAGGPENEQFF. The whole variable domain, filled in from reference TRBV12-5 and TRBJ2-1, reads DARVTQTPRHKVTEMGQEVTMRCQPILGHNTVFWYRQTMMQGLELLAYFRNRAPLDDSGMPKDRFSAEMPDATLATLKIQPSEPRDSAVYFCASGSRRWVAGGPENEQFFGPGTRLTVL.

This clone appeared a single time. The chain links TRBV3-1 (or the pseudogene TRBV3-2) to TRBJ1-2; TRBD1 matches at 7 bases. This CDR3 contains 14 residues. The germline gives CDR1 LGHDT, CDR2 YNNKEL (reference sequence). V was pared by 5 bases and J by 4 bases, with 7 bases of the junction left unmatched. DNA for the CDR3: TGTGCCAGCAGCTCGCGGGACAGATCCTATGGCTACACCTTC. As protein: CASSSRDRSYGYTF.